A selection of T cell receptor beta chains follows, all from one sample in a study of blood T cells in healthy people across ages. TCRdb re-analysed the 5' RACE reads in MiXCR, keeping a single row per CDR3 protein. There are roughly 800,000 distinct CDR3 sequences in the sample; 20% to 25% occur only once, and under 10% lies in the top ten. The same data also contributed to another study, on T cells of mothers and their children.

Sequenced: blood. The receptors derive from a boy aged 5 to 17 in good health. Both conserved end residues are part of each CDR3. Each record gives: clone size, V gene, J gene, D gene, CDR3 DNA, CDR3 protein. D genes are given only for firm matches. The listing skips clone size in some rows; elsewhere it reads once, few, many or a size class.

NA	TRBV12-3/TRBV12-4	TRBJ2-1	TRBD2	TGTGCCAGCAGGGCAACGGGACTAGACAATGAGCAGTTCTTC	CASRATGLDNEQFF
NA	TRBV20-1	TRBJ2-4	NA	TGCAGTGCTCAGCCCCTGCAGGGGTTAAACATTCAGTACTTC	CSAQPLQGLNIQYF
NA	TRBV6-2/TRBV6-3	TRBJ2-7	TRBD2	TGTGCCAGCAGTTACGGAGGCGGGAGCGAGCAGTACTTC	CASSYGGGSEQYF
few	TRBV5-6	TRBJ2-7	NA	TGTGCCAGCAGCTCTGGCCGGATCTACGAGCAGTACTTC	CASSSGRIYEQYF
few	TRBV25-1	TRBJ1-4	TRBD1	TGTGCCGGCAGCAAACTCGGACAGGATAATGAAAAACTGTTTTTT	CAGSKLGQDNEKLFF
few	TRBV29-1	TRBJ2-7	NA	TGCAGCGCCAGAAAACAGGGCTACGAGCAGTACTTC	CSARKQGYEQYF
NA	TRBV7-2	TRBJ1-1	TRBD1	TGTGCCAGCAGCATAACAGGGGCGACTGAAGCTTTCTTT	CASSITGATEAFF
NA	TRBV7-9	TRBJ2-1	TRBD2	TGTGCCAGCAGCCTCAGCGGGATCCGGATCAATGAGCAGTTCTTC	CASSLSGIRINEQFF
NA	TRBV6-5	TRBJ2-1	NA	TGTGCCAGCAGTTACTCGACCGGTGATGAGCAGTTCTTC	CASSYSTGDEQFF
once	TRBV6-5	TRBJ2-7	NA	TGTGCCAGCAGACTCCGGGACACGGGCTCCTACGAGCAGTACTTC	CASRLRDTGSYEQYF
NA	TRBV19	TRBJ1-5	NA	TGTGCCAGTAGTATAGGGGCAGGCAATCAGCCCCAGCATTTT	CASSIGAGNQPQHF
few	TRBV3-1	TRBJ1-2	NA	TGTGCCAGCAGCCCGACGACAGATAAGTCTTCCTATGGCTACACCTTC	CASSPTTDKSSYGYTF
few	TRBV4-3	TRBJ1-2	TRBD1	TGCGCCAGCAGCCGACAGGGACAGTATGGCTACACCTTC	CASSRQGQYGYTF
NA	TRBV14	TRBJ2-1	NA	TGTGCCAGCAGCCAAGAAGAAGAGAGCGAGCAGTTCTTC	CASSQEEESEQFF
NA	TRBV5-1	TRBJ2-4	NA	TGCGCCAGCAGCTTGGAGAAAAACATTCAGTACTTC	CASSLEKNIQYF
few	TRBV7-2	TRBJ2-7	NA	TGTGCCAGCAGCTTGGGTCGGGAGCCCTACGAGCAGTACTTC	CASSLGREPYEQYF
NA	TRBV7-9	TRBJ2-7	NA	TGTGCCAGCAGCTTACCAGACCTGAGCTACGAGCAGTACTTC	CASSLPDLSYEQYF
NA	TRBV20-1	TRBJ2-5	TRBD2	TGCAGTGCTCGGACTAGCGGAAAAGAGACCCAGTACTTC	CSARTSGKETQYF
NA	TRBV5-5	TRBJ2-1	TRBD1	TGTGCCAGCAGCTTCGTCGGGACAGGGTCCCACAATGAGCAGTTCTTC	CASSFVGTGSHNEQFF
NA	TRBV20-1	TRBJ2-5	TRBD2	TGCAGCCCAAGTAGCGGGAGTTGGGGGACCCAGTACTTC	CSPSSGSWGTQYF
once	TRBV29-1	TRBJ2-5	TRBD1	TGCAGCGTTGAGGACCGGGACAGGGCGGACGAGACCCAGTACTTC	CSVEDRDRADETQYF
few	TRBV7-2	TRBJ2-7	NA	TGTGCCAGCAGCTTAGTTCTCAGCGTTCCTTACGAGCAGTACTTC	CASSLVLSVPYEQYF
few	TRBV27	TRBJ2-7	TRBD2	TGTGCCAGCAGCTTAGCGGGGAGGAACGAGCAGTACTTC	CASSLAGRNEQYF
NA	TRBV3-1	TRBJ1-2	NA	TGTGCCAACAGCGACCGGGATCGAGGAGGGTACACCTTC	CANSDRDRGGYTF
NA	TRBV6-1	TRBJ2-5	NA	TGTGCCAGCAGTGAAGAAAGCATGGACAGTTCAGGGGAGACCCAGTACTTC	CASSEESMDSSGETQYF
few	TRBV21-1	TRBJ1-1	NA	TGTGCCAGCAGCAATACACTCACGCCACAGGGCATGAACACTGAAGCTTTCTTT	CASSNTLTPQGMNTEAFF
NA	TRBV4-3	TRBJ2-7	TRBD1	TGCGCCAGCAGCCCCGGGGCCGCCAGGGACAGCGGCGACGAGCAGTACTTC	CASSPGAARDSGDEQYF
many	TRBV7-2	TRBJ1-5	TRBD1	TGTGCCAGCAGCTCTACAGGGGACCAGCCCCAGCATTTT	CASSSTGDQPQHF
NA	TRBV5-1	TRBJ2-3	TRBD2	TGCGCCAGCAGCTTGGCGGGAGGGCTGGCAGGAGATACGCAGTATTTT	CASSLAGGLAGDTQYF
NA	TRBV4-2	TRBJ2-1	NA	TGTGCCAGCAGCCAACCACAGACTGCAGATAAGCAGTTCTTC	CASSQPQTADKQFF
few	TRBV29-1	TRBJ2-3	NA	TGCAGCGTTGACCTTAACGAAGATACGCAGTATTTT	CSVDLNEDTQYF
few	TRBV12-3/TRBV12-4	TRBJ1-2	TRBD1	TGTGCCAGCAGTTTGACGGGACAGCTCTATGGCTACACCTTC	CASSLTGQLYGYTF
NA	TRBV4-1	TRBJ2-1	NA	TGCGCCAGCAGCCAAGATTGGGGGACCAGAGGTGAGCAGCTCTTC	CASSQDWGTRGEQLF
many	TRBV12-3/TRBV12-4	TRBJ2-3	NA	TGTGCCAGCAGTTTCGGGGGAGATACGCAGTATTTT	CASSFGGDTQYF